In its sample, the clone carrying this T cell receptor beta chain was seen a few times. This specimen comes from a study of read filtering for tumor transcriptome and immune sequencing. V gave up 5 bases and J gave up 8 bases; unmatched junction bases: 15. The germline V gene encodes CDR1 SGHTA and CDR2 FQGNSA. The CDR3 has 16 residues. This library used approximately 370 ng RNA and molecular barcoded adaptors spanning alpha/delta and beta/gamma chains. One entry per CDR3 protein results from TCRdb running MiXCR on the reads. The sample gives 20,000 to 30,000 distinct CDR3 sequences, 20% to 25% of which show up once; roughly 15% is in the top ten.

The TCR comes from a donor aged 40 or over with multiple myeloma. The sequenced sample was a population of CD138-negative cells sorted from bone marrow. This chain links TRBV7-2 with TRBJ2-4; 7 bases are a match to TRBD2. CDR3 nucleotides: TGTGCCAGCAGCCCCGTTCCCCAGAACCGGGGGGACATTCAGTACTTC. It codes for CASSPVPQNRGDIQYF.